This T cell receptor beta chain was obtained from a study of CD8+CD57+ T cells in acquired aplastic anemia. Turning to the study itself: Sorted CD4+ and CD8+ cells gave a mean 3.2 ug DNA, range roughly 0.18 to 27.4 ug. The average read count for CD4+ cells in healthy donors was 9 million to 14 million.

Overall study findings and caveats: Approximately 27 CD8+ CDR3 sequences occurred in both the patients and the controls.

CDR1 SEHNR and CDR2 FQNEAQ come from the germline V gene (reference sequence). The CDR3 runs 14 residues. V was clipped by 1 base and J by 6 bases, with 13 bases between them. CDR3 and TCR beta VDJ profiling relied on genomic DNA as the template. A single record per CDR3 protein comes from TCRdb applying MiXCR to the reads. The table lists about 68,000 distinct CDR3 sequences, around 50% of them singletons. Ten or more counts support this clonotype. Antigen: not known. The genes are TRBV7-9 and TRBJ2-7, with D uncertain. This TCR was recovered from a human donor in good health, serving as a control. Sequenced material: sorted CD4+, CD8+, or CD8+CD57+ T cells (not recorded which) from PBMCs. The CDR3 spells CASSLGSSLAEQYF. CDR3 sequence (DNA): TGTGCCAGCAGCTTAGGTTCTAGTTTAGCCGAGCAGTACTTC.